The text below deals with one TCR beta chain. The antigen is not known. These data belong to a study of Ad26.COV2.S vaccination and SARS-CoV-2 variants. Across the study: Donor participated within the Ad26.COV2.S arm of the COV1001 trial. Study results and limitations: After vaccination, reports described spike-specific CD8+ and CD4+ T cell responses as showing substantial breadth.

Method: immunoSEQ multiplex PCR; TCRdb's copy keeps in-frame clones and lacks some. The sample yields more than 300,000 clones, roughly 86% seen once. Treatment defined: over 15 received Ad26.COV2.S at low or high dose, single or two shots; five or six received placebo; per-sample allocation not given. At day 63 after the first vaccine or placebo injection, samples were drawn. This sequence originates from a person between 18 and 59 years old who received the Ad26.COV2.S COVID-19 vaccine or a placebo. The sample here was peripheral blood, taken in a trial of Ad26.COV2.S vaccine versus placebo.

The CDR3, as DNA: TGCAGCGTTACTACCCCTTCCACAGCTTTCTTT. It codes for CSVTTPSTAFF. V gene TRBV29-1 combines with J gene TRBJ1-1; no firm D call. With 5 bases removed from V and 10 bases from J, the gap between germline ends came to 14 bases. This CDR3 has 11 residues. Germline V gene lookup returns CDR1 SQVTM and CDR2 ANQGSEA.